Below are 23 T cell receptor beta chains sequenced from a single sample in a study of cytomegalovirus exposure and HLA in healthy donors. The PCR employed 60 Vbeta primers together with 13 Jbeta primers. Here immunoSEQ multiplex PCR was the method, and the copy in TCRdb shows in-frame clones only, minus some. The sample lists 150,000 to 160,000 clones, approximately 84% occurring once. Sequencing input: PBMCs. These receptors were collected from a woman younger than 30 in good health and CMV-seronegative.

The gene calls are TRBV5-1 and TRBJ2-5; D is undetermined. V lost 0 bases and J 9 bases, leaving 12 bases between the germline ends. Germline lookup yields CDR1 SGHRS and CDR2 YFSETQ. The CDR3 contains 13 residues. The CDR3 region has the DNA TGCGCCAGCAGCTTGGCTCAGAACCCCGCCCAGTACTTC. Translation: CASSLAQNPAQYF.

This chain links TRBV4-3 with TRBJ2-7, with 8 bases lining up with TRBD1. V lost 0 bases to trimming and J lost 5 bases; unmatched junction nucleotides: 6. Germline assignment: CDR1 LGHNA and CDR2 YSLEER. The length of the CDR3 is 15 residues. DNA for the CDR3: TGCGCCAGCAGCCAAGAGAGGACAGGGTTTGACGAGCAGTACTTC. Translation gives CASSQERTGFDEQYF.

This clone was seen a handful of times. The gene calls are TRBV5-4 and TRBJ1-2; no definite D call. CDR3 length: 13 residues. In germline, CDR1 is SGHNT, CDR2 YYREEE (reference sequence). The V end was cut by 2 bases, the J end by 5 bases, with 10 bases between. CDR3 DNA: TGTGCCAGCAGCTTCCCGGCGGGGTATGGCTACACCTTC. Amino acids: CASSFPAGYGYTF.

The chain joins TRBV30 to TRBJ2-5, with D perhaps given as TRBD1 or TRBD2 (5 bases each). The DNA end is more similar to TRBJ2-7, so the J call may be wrong. The germline V gene encodes CDR1 GTSNPN and CDR2 SVGIG (reference sequence). The length of the CDR3 is 11 residues. The CDR3 protein is CAWAGGYEQYF. CDR3 coding DNA: TGTGCCTGGGCTGGGGGCTACGAGCAGTACTTC.

The chain has TRBV7-9 and TRBJ2-1, with 7 nucleotides matching TRBD2. V lost 0 bases and J lost 0; bases outside the gene matches: 8. The germline CDR1 and CDR2 sequences are SEHNR and FQNEAQ (reference sequence). The CDR3 covers 18 residues. The CDR3 region has the DNA TGTGCCAGCAGCTTAGCGGCGTCTAGCGGTCGCTCCTACAATGAGCAGTTCTTC. Translating gives CASSLAASSGRSYNEQFF.

The genes are TRBV19 and TRBJ1-6; D uncertain. V was cut by 6 bases and J by 0 bases, with 12 bases left in between. Per germline, CDR1 LNHDA and CDR2 SQIVND (reference sequence). This CDR3 spans 16 amino acids. The CDR3 DNA reads TGTGCCAGTAGAACGTTCGGTAACTCCTATAATTCACCCCTCCACTTT. Residues: CASRTFGNSYNSPLHF.

The chain joins TRBV29-1 to TRBJ2-5, with TRBD1 identical over 8 bases. The V gene end was trimmed by 7 bases and the J gene end by 7 bases; junction bases not matched to a gene: 11. The germline gives CDR1 SQVTM, CDR2 ANQGSEA. The CDR3 sequence is 13 residues long. The CDR3: CSATSGGWATQYF. CDR3 coding DNA: TGCAGCGCGACTTCAGGGGGCTGGGCGACCCAGTACTTC.

Here the CDR3 reads CASSTVGIGEGEAFF. CDR3 DNA: TGTGCCAGCAGCACAGTAGGGATAGGGGAGGGTGAAGCTTTCTTT. The chain has TRBV7-2 and TRBJ1-1; tentative D call: TRBD1 (5 bases). The CDR3 extends over 15 amino acids. The germline CDR1 and CDR2 sequences are SGHTA and FQGNSA. V lost 5 bases and J lost 7, with 20 bases in between.

This chain connects TRBV11-2 to TRBJ1-2; D is unclear. Trimming took 5 bases from V and 4 from J, leaving 17 bases between them. CDR1 and CDR2 from the germline V gene are SGHAT and FQNNGV. CDR3 length: 15 amino acids. The CDR3 sequence: CASSPNPPYGYGYTF. The CDR3 region has the DNA TGTGCCAGCAGCCCTAATCCCCCATACGGCTATGGCTACACCTTC. Looking up the rest from reference TRBV11-2 and TRBJ1-2 gives the full variable domain: EAGVAQSPRYKIIEKRQSVAFWCNPISGHATLYWYQQILGQGPKLLIQFQNNGVVDDSQLPKDRFSAERLKGVDSTLKIQPAKLEDSAVYLCASSPNPPYGYGYTFGSGTRLTVV.

The chain employs TRBV7-9 and TRBJ1-2; 8 positions match TRBD1. CDR3 length: 16 residues. CDR1 and CDR2 (germline): SEHNR, FQNEAQ (reference sequence). With V trimmed by 5 bases and J by 1 base, 9 bases remained unmatched. CDR3 in amino acids: CASSRGTGTNNYGYTF. Here the CDR3 DNA reads TGTGCCAGCAGCAGAGGGACAGGAACTAATAACTATGGCTACACCTTC.

J is TRBJ1-5 and V is TRBV6-6; maybe TRBD1 (5 bases). The germline gives CDR1 MNHNY, CDR2 SVGAGI (reference sequence). The CDR3 is made up of 15 amino acids. V was pared by 4 bases and J by 4 bases, with 14 bases between. The CDR3: CASSSTGVINQPQHF. The DNA for the CDR3 is TGTGCCAGCAGTTCGACGGGGGTTATAAATCAGCCCCAGCATTTT.

This clone was observed a few times. The chain carries TRBV14 and TRBJ1-2; TRBD1 is a possible D gene (5 bases). The germline V gene encodes CDR1 SGHDN and CDR2 FVKESK. V lost 0 bases and J 7 bases, leaving 9 bases between the germline ends. There are 13 residues in the CDR3. The CDR3 here is CASSQDAGFGYTF. Written as DNA, the CDR3 is TGTGCCAGCAGCCAAGATGCAGGGTTTGGCTACACCTTC.

The rearrangement links TRBV6-6 to TRBJ2-2, with a weak D call TRBD2 (6 bases). The V and J ends lost 6 bases and 3 bases respectively, with 11 bases between them. This CDR3 contains 14 residues. The V gene's germline CDR1 is MNHNY and CDR2 SVGAGI (reference sequence). The CDR3 bases are TGTGCCAGCAGAGACGGGGGATACACCGGGGAGCTGTTTTTT. Protein product: CASRDGGYTGELFF.

V usage is TRBV28 and J usage is TRBJ2-7; 9 nucleotides match TRBD1. Trimming took 6 bases from V and 6 from J; bases not matched to a gene: 9. The CDR3 consists of 14 residues. CDR1 is MDHEN, CDR2 SYDVKM, per germline. The CDR3 sequence: CASSQTGGLGEQYF. CDR3 DNA sequence: TGTGCCAGCAGCCAGACAGGGGGTCTCGGCGAGCAGTACTTC.

The chain joins TRBV6-4 to TRBJ2-1; D is perhaps TRBD1 (5 bases). The CDR3 covers 14 residues. Germline values: CDR1 MRHNA, CDR2 SNTAGT. V dropped 3 bases and J dropped 0 bases, with 6 bases sitting between them. This CDR3 reads CASSEQDSYNEQFF. DNA of the CDR3: TGTGCCAGCAGTGAACAGGACTCCTACAATGAGCAGTTCTTC.

The chain joins TRBV29-1 to TRBJ2-7, with 7 nucleotides matching TRBD2. Losses at the gene ends were 1 base for V and 5 bases for J; bases not matched to a gene: 5. CDR1 and CDR2 (germline): SQVTM, ANQGSEA. The length of the CDR3 is 13 residues. The CDR3 DNA sequence: TGCAGCGTTGAAGGGACTAGAGACGACGAGCAGTACTTC. It specifies CSVEGTRDDEQYF.

This chain uses TRBV5-1 with TRBJ2-5, with 13 bases fitting TRBD2. Looked up from germline, CDR1 is SGHRS and CDR2 is YFSETQ. This CDR3 spans 17 amino acids. V trimming: 0 bases; J trimming: 5 bases; junction bases outside the gene matches: 7. The CDR3: CASSLVTSGGALETQYF. The CDR3, as DNA: TGCGCCAGCAGCTTGGTTACTAGCGGGGGGGCCCTTGAGACCCAGTACTTC.

This rearrangement joins TRBV5-4 to TRBJ2-1, with unresolved D. CDR3 length: 16 amino acids. Germline V CDR1 and CDR2: SGHNT, YYREEE (reference sequence). V lost 3 bases and J 0 bases, leaving 13 bases between the germline ends. The CDR3 DNA reads TGTGCCAGCAGCTCGAAGCTGCGGAGCTCCTACAATGAGCAGTTCTTC. The encoded protein is CASSSKLRSSYNEQFF. The full variable domain, rest sourced from reference TRBV5-4 and TRBJ2-1, is ETGVTQSPTHLIKTRGQQVTLRCSSQSGHNTVSWYQQALGQGPQFIFQYYREEENGRGNFPPRFSGLQFPNYSSELNVNALELDDSALYLCASSSKLRSSYNEQFFGPGTRLTVL.

The chain has TRBV2 and TRBJ2-1; no clear D gene. The CDR3 is 13 amino acids. V lost 2 bases, J lost 5 bases, and 7 bases lay in between. In germline, CDR1 is SNHLY, CDR2 FYNNEI. The CDR3 sequence: CASSENANNEQFF. CDR3 DNA sequence: TGTGCCAGCAGTGAAAACGCTAACAATGAGCAGTTCTTC.

V gene TRBV21-1 combines with J gene TRBJ2-2; the table's D call, TRBD1, was not checked against the DNA. TRBV21-1 is flagged as a pseudogene. The CDR3 sequence is 15 residues long. This CDR3 is CASSKDAESTGELFF. CDR3 in DNA: TGTGCCAGCAGCAAAGACGCAGAATCGACCGGGGAGCTGTTTTTT.

The table lists this clone with a count of one. The V gene is TRBV11-3, the J gene TRBJ2-7, with D uncertain. V dropped 4 bases and J dropped 0 bases, with 13 bases sitting between them. CDR1 is SGHNT and CDR2 is YENEEA in the germline V gene. The CDR3 has 15 amino acids. CDR3 in amino acids: CASSSTHSGSYEQYF. The DNA for the CDR3 is TGTGCCAGCAGCTCGACCCATTCGGGCTCCTACGAGCAGTACTTC.

This rearrangement joins TRBV10-1 to TRBJ2-2, with D perhaps matching TRBD2 (5 bases). The CDR3 has 14 residues. Trimming pared 6 bases from V and 5 bases from J, leaving 13 bases between. CDR1 WNHNN and CDR2 SYGVQD come from the germline V gene (reference sequence). The CDR3 sequence: CASSPRGRTGELFF. DNA for the CDR3: TGCGCCAGCAGCCCCCGCGGGCGGACCGGGGAGCTGTTTTTT.

The chain employs TRBV4-3 and TRBJ1-4; possibly TRBD1 for D (5 bases). The CDR3 loop spans 16 amino acids. Germline V CDR1 and CDR2: LGHNA, YSLEER. The V and J ends lost 1 base and 1 base respectively, with 10 bases between them. The CDR3 coding sequence is TGCGCCAGCAGCCAAGGAGACAGTGAAACTAATGAAAAACTGTTTTTT. Protein: CASSQGDSETNEKLFF.